This T cell receptor beta chain was sequenced for a study of beta chain features in type 1 diabetes. Whole-study context: Patients looked much like healthy donors when it came to age, gender and cell yields. In all, roughly 98,000,000 sorted cells from all samples were analyzed. Findings of the study overall: Shorter TCRB CDR3s, moderately but significantly so, were found in Type 1 diabetes patients in all four CD4+ subsets. PCR could preferentially amplify shorter templates, alike in patients and controls.

Concerning this clone itself: Antigen: not known.

V was shortened by 6 bases and J by 3 bases, with 6 bases between the two germline ends. Germline V gene sequence: CDR1 SGHAT, CDR2 FQNNGV. CDR3 size: 11 residues. The investigators reverse transcribed all of the isolated RNA, so they sequenced expressed TCRB transcripts. Profiling relied on immunoSEQ multiplex PCR, and the TCRdb table lists in-frame clones only, not all of them. The sample contains a few hundred thousand clones, roughly 25% of which appear only once. Blood was drawn once from each donor into heparinised tubes. The draws averaged approximately 120 mL. This chain connects TRBV11-2 to TRBJ2-7, with TRBD1 as a possible D gene (6 bases). Sequenced material: naive CD4+ T cells from blood. This TCR was sampled from a woman aged 25 to 39 with type 1 diabetes. For the CDR3, the DNA is TGTGCCAGCAGACAGGGCTACGAGCAGTACTTC. This encodes CASRQGYEQYF.